The table lists the clone carrying this TCR beta chain with many counts. Its antigen is as yet unknown. Germline V CDR1 and CDR2: DFQATT, SNEGSKA (reference sequence). This CDR3 is 13 amino acids long. The J segment lost 2 bases and the V segment lost 3 bases, leaving 2 bases of the junction unmatched. The sample is drawn from a study of neurological immune-mediated disorders. Study-wide results and limits: Whereas HTLV-1-associated myelopathy showed the most TCR clonal expansion, multiple sclerosis showed the least, with levels below those of healthy controls. None of the CDR3 amino acid sequences in expanded clones turned up in more than one subject, which points to private repertoires in all groups.

The team produced cDNA through 5'RACE using 10-nucleotide random UMIs. One entry per CDR3 protein, called by TCRdb with MiXCR from the 5' RACE reads. The sample lists approximately 80,000 distinct CDR3 sequences, over 4.5% occurring once. Stated time point: longitudinal time-point 2. Stored at -80 C, 2 million PBMCs were the source of the unsorted libraries. This TCR was recovered from a woman between 55 and 75 years old with multiple sclerosis. The specimen sequenced was PBMCs. This rearrangement joins TRBV20-1 to TRBJ2-7, with 9 bases lining up with TRBD2. The CDR3 reads CSARAGGPYEQYF. The CDR3 nucleotides read TGCAGTGCTAGGGCGGGGGGGCCCTACGAGCAGTACTTC.